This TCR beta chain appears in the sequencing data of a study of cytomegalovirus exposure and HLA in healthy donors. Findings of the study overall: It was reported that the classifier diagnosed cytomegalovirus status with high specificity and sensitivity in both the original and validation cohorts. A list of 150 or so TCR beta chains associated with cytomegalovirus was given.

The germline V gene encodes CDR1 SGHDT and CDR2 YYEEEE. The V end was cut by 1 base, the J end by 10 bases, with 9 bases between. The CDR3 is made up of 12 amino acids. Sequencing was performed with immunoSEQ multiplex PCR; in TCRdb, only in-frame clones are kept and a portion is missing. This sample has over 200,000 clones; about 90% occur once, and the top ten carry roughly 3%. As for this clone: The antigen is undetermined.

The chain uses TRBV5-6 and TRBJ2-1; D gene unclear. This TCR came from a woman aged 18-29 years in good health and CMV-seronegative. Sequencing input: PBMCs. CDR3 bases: TGTGCCAGCAGCTTGAATCGGCGGGAGCAGTTCTTC. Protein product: CASSLNRREQFF. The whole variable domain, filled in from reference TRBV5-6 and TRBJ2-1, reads DAGVTQSPTHLIKTRGQQVTLRCSPKSGHDTVSWYQQALGQGPQFIFQYYEEEERQRGNFPDRFSGHQFPNYSSELNVNALLLGDSALYLCASSLNRREQFFGPGTRLTVL.